The sequence of this T cell receptor (beta chain) was determined in a study of blood T cell repertoires in COVID-19. Study in general: PBMCs, B-cell-depleted T cells, or T cells provided the cDNA or gDNA that made up the material.

This CDR3 is 15 amino acids long. Trimming at V came to 4 bases and at J to 7 bases, leaving 12 bases not matched to a gene. In germline, CDR1 is SGHDN, CDR2 FVKESK. This table comes from immunoSEQ multiplex PCR, and its TCRdb copy is limited to in-frame clones, with some not included. The profile shows hundreds of thousands of clones, approximately 83% of them singletons. Among Cohort 3 donors, those recovered had two negative PCRs, clearance, or symptom resolution. The TCR sequence derives from a young man who had recovered from COVID-19. Sequencing input: PBMCs or T cells enriched from blood (not recorded which). The chain couples TRBV14 to TRBJ2-7; 8 nucleotides match TRBD1. The CDR3 coding sequence is TGTGCCAGCAGCCCACGCCGGGACAGGTTGGAAGAGCAGTACTTC. This translates into CASSPRRDRLEEQYF.